One TCR beta chain is described in this entry. Its antigen is not known. The data originate from a study of molecular identifiers for immune sequencing clone quantification. About the research overall: RNA from around 20,000 or 100,000 naive CD8 cells was split five ways in replicates, with four sequenced. Study-wide points: In naive cells, clones above 20 RNA copies held under 1% of molecules, whereas in effector cells they held over 97%.

TCRdb reprocessed the PCR reads via MiXCR and lists one record per CDR3 protein. The table includes 460,000 or so distinct CDR3 sequences, approximately 25% detected once. Germline-derived CDR1 and CDR2 are MNHEY and SMNVEV (reference sequence). Germline trimming cut 1 base from V and 6 bases from J; bases unmatched to any gene: 5. The CDR3 has 17 residues. Libraries from naive CD8 cells were generated from roughly 18,000 to 920,000 sorted cells (with 10%, 30% or 50% RNA). Sequencing input: naive CD8+ T cells from blood, with Jurkat cell RNA spiked in. As for subset: FACS-sorted CD8+CD4-CCR7+CD45RA+ naive T cells. The V and J genes are TRBV27 and TRBJ2-2, with TRBD2 identical over 13 bases. This sequence originates from a human donor in good health. Some libraries in this study had Jurkat cell RNA spiked in. CDR3 nucleotides: TGTGCCAGCAGTTTATTAACTAGCGGGGGGGGGCCCGGGGAGCTGTTTTTT. Its translation: CASSLLTSGGGPGELFF.